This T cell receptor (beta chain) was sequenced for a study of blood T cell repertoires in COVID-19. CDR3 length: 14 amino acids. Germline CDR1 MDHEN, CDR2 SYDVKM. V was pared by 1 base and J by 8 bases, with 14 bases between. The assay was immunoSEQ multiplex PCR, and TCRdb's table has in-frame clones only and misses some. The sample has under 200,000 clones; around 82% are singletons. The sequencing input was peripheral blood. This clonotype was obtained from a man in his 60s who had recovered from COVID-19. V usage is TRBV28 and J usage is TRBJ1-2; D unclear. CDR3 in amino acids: CASSLSVTQEGYTF. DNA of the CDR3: TGTGCCAGCAGTTTATCCGTAACGCAGGAAGGCTACACCTTC.